This T cell receptor (beta chain) is from a study of T cell responses to AZD1222 COVID-19 vaccine. Sequencing was performed with immunoSEQ multiplex PCR; in TCRdb, only in-frame clones are kept and a portion is missing. In the table there are 110,000 or so clones, approximately 83% of which are singletons. CDR1 and CDR2 (germline): SQVTM, ANQGSEA. CDR3 length: 15 amino acids. Trimming cost V 0 bases and J 2 bases, with 13 bases left between them. The origin of this receptor is an adult in good health. The rearrangement uses TRBV29-1 and TRBJ1-2; possibly TRBD1 for D (5 bases). The specimen comprised peripheral blood, sampled on day 0 of AZD1222 vaccination. CDR3 protein: CSVEDWKGLNYGYTF. The CDR3 bases are TGCAGCGTTGAAGATTGGAAGGGGCTCAACTATGGCTACACCTTC.